The 24 T cell receptor beta chains reported below all come from one sample, sequenced in a study of siplizumab effects on memory and regulatory T cells. Using immunoSEQ multiplex PCR, the repertoire was profiled, and TCRdb retains in-frame clones only, with some absent. Among tens of thousands of clones, 90% to 97% were seen once, and the ten largest hold 0.095%. Source material: naive CD8+ T cells sorted from blood. Source of these receptors: a human donor in good health.

V and J are TRBV30 and TRBJ2-5; the D gene could be TRBD1 or TRBD2 (6 bases each). This CDR3 spans 16 amino acids. Per germline, CDR1 GTSNPN and CDR2 SVGIG (reference sequence). V lost 0 bases and J lost 4, with 18 bases in between. The CDR3 bases are TGTGCCTGGAGTGTACTAGGGGGGCTGGGGAGAGAGACCCAGTACTTC. Protein sequence: CAWSVLGGLGRETQYF.

The gene calls are TRBV29-1 and TRBJ2-7, with D possibly being TRBD1 (6 bases). The CDR3 spans 13 residues. Germline assignment: CDR1 SQVTM and CDR2 ANQGSEA. With 4 bases removed from V and 2 bases from J, the gap between germline ends came to 12 bases. CDR3 nucleotide sequence: TGCAGCGTTGCGCCAGGGGCCGCCTACGAGCAGTACTTC. Its protein product is CSVAPGAAYEQYF.

The chain couples TRBV2 to TRBJ2-7, with D perhaps matching TRBD1 (5 bases). Germline V gene sequence: CDR1 SNHLY, CDR2 FYNNEI. The CDR3 is 10 amino acids. Trimming stripped 7 bases from V and 5 bases from J, with 6 bases between. In DNA, the CDR3 is TGTGCCAGCACAGGGCACGAGCAGTACTTC. It is translated as CASTGHEQYF.

The gene calls are TRBV9 and TRBJ1-1; D is unclear. The CDR3 is 12 residues long. Between the trimmed V and J ends, which lost 0 bases and 7 bases, there was a span of 7 bases. CDR1 and CDR2 (germline): SGDLS, YYNGEE. CDR3 coding DNA: TGTGCCAGCAGCGTAGGTAACCTTGAAGCTTTCTTT. Translated: CASSVGNLEAFF.

V usage is TRBV11-2 and J usage is TRBJ2-3, with 14 bases aligning to TRBD2. With V trimmed by 0 bases and J by 0 bases, 8 bases remained unmatched. This CDR3 is 20 amino acids long. The germline gives CDR1 SGHAT, CDR2 FQNNGV. DNA of the CDR3: TGTGCCAGCAGCTTAGAGGTGGGACTAGCGGGGGTTCCTAGCACAGATACGCAGTATTTT. Translation: CASSLEVGLAGVPSTDTQYF.

The chain carries TRBV5-6 and TRBJ1-6; D is uncertain. Per germline, CDR1 SGHDT and CDR2 YYEEEE. Trimming stripped 6 bases from V and 4 bases from J, with 11 bases between. The CDR3 has 14 amino acids. The DNA of the CDR3 is TGTGCCAGCACCCCCGGACGGTATAATTCACCCCTCCACTTT. It codes for CASTPGRYNSPLHF. Looking up the rest from reference TRBV5-6 and TRBJ1-6 gives the full variable domain: DAGVTQSPTHLIKTRGQQVTLRCSPKSGHDTVSWYQQALGQGPQFIFQYYEEEERQRGNFPDRFSGHQFPNYSSELNVNALLLGDSALYLCASTPGRYNSPLHFGNGTRLTVT.

To note about this clone: At the DNA level, this CDR3 is encoded by other sequences in the same sample as well. J is TRBJ2-7 and V is TRBV7-9; D gene ambiguous. In germline, CDR1 is SEHNR, CDR2 FQNEAQ (reference sequence). V was trimmed by 1 base and J by 2 bases, leaving 6 bases between them. This CDR3 spans 13 amino acids. The CDR3 spells CASSLGTAYEQYF. The DNA of the CDR3 is TGTGCCAGCAGCTTAGGGACGGCCTACGAGCAGTACTTC.

This chain joins TRBV6-1 and TRBJ1-1, with 7 nucleotides matching TRBD1. Germline assignment: CDR1 MNHNS and CDR2 SASEGT. J was trimmed by 5 bases and V by 4 bases; bases with no gene match: 4. The CDR3 is 13 amino acids. The CDR3 DNA reads as TGTGCCAGCAGTGGAACAGGGGAAACTGAAGCTTTCTTT. Its translation is CASSGTGETEAFF.

The rearrangement uses TRBV27 and TRBJ2-1, with a tentative D call TRBD2 (6 bases). V gave up 5 bases and J gave up 0 bases, with 11 bases separating them. The CDR3 consists of 15 residues. CDR1 and CDR2 from the germline V gene are MNHEY and SMNVEV (reference sequence). CDR3 in amino acids: CASSPPGSSYNEQFF. The CDR3 DNA is TGTGCCAGCAGTCCCCCCGGGAGCTCCTACAATGAGCAGTTCTTC.

V and J are TRBV6-1 and TRBJ2-5; no reliable D call. Germline CDR1 MNHNS, CDR2 SASEGT. V dropped 2 bases and J dropped 5 bases, with 6 bases sitting between them. This CDR3 contains 12 residues. In DNA, the CDR3 is TGTGCCAGCAGTGAAACTTGGGAGACCCAGTACTTC. Amino acids: CASSETWETQYF.

The genes are TRBV4-1 and TRBJ2-3, with 7 bases lining up with TRBD2. The CDR3 has 15 amino acids. CDR1 and CDR2 from the germline V gene are MGHRA and YSYEKL. V lost 0 bases to trimming and J lost 5 bases; unmatched junction nucleotides: 5. CDR3 nucleotides: TGCGCCAGCAGCCAAGATCGACTAGCTGGAGATACGCAGTATTTT. This sequence encodes CASSQDRLAGDTQYF.

The V and J genes are TRBV7-3 and TRBJ1-6, with D tentatively TRBD1 (6 bases). The CDR3 runs 14 residues. Trimming took off 5 bases at V and 7 bases at J, with 12 bases between the two ends. Germline CDR1 reads SGHTA; CDR2 reads FQGTGA. The CDR3 reads CASSKLTGNSPLHF. The CDR3 nucleotides read TGTGCCAGCAGCAAACTAACAGGGAATTCACCCCTCCACTTT.

The chain has TRBV4-2 and TRBJ1-1, with unresolved D. This CDR3 comprises 13 residues. Germline loops: CDR1 LGHNA, CDR2 YNFKEQ. Between the trimmed V and J ends, which lost 1 base and 6 bases, there was a span of 9 bases. CDR3 sequence reads: CASSQAPSAEAFF. In nucleotides, the CDR3 is TGTGCCAGCAGCCAAGCCCCCAGCGCTGAAGCTTTCTTT.

This chain joins TRBV9 and TRBJ2-3; D not certain. The V gene lost 0 bases and the J gene lost 4 bases, with 6 bases spanning the gap. The CDR3 length is 13 residues. The germline V gene has CDR1 SGDLS and CDR2 YYNGEE. The CDR3 bases are TGTGCCAGCAGCGTAGTATCCGCAGATACGCAGTATTTT. Encoded protein: CASSVVSADTQYF.

The rearrangement links TRBV9 to TRBJ1-1; D remains unclear. The germline CDR1 and CDR2 sequences are SGDLS and YYNGEE. The ends were cut back, 3 bases at V and 3 bases at J, with 12 bases in the middle. The CDR3 loop spans 14 amino acids. CDR3 loop: CASSGTEDDTEAFF. CDR3 bases: TGTGCCAGCAGCGGGACTGAAGACGACACTGAAGCTTTCTTT.

The gene calls are TRBV19 and TRBJ1-1, with TRBD1 matching 8 bases. The CDR3 totals 13 residues. In germline, CDR1 is LNHDA, CDR2 SQIVND (reference sequence). The trim removed 8 bases at V and 5 bases at J, leaving 7 bases unmatched. CDR3 DNA: TGTGCCAGTGCCGGACAGGGTGGAACTGAAGCTTTCTTT. Translation gives CASAGQGGTEAFF.

V and J are TRBV5-6 and TRBJ2-7, with D uncertain. CDR3 length: 12 amino acids. Germline-derived CDR1 and CDR2 are SGHDT and YYEEEE. V lost 2 bases and J lost 3, with 6 bases in between. CDR3 nucleotide sequence: TGTGCCAGCAGCTTCGGCGGCTACGAGCAGTACTTC. This encodes CASSFGGYEQYF.

The gene calls are TRBV15 and TRBJ2-7, with a weak D call TRBD1 (6 bases). The germline CDR1 and CDR2 sequences are LNHNV and YYDKDF (reference sequence). This CDR3 contains 14 residues. Trimming pared 5 bases from V and 1 base from J, leaving 12 bases between. This CDR3 is CATSPRGGSYEQYF. The CDR3 DNA reads TGTGCCACCAGCCCCCGAGGGGGATCCTACGAGCAGTACTTC.

This clone was detected a few times. The gene calls are TRBV7-2 and TRBJ1-6; no definite D call. Germline values: CDR1 SGHTA, CDR2 FQGNSA. The CDR3 runs to 15 residues. The germline V and J ends were trimmed by 0 bases and 5 bases, with 8 bases remaining between them. The CDR3 loop reads CASSLARTDNSPLHF. CDR3 DNA sequence: TGTGCCAGCAGCTTAGCGAGGACGGATAATTCACCCCTCCACTTT. Full variable domain (outside the CDR3, taken from reference TRBV7-2 and TRBJ1-6): GAGVSQSPSNKVTEKGKDVELRCDPISGHTALYWYRQSLGQGLEFLIYFQGNSAPDKSGLPSDRFSAERTGGSVSTLTIQRTQQEDSAVYLCASSLARTDNSPLHFGNGTRLTVT.

The V gene is TRBV6-5, the J gene TRBJ2-7; D could derive from TRBD1 or TRBD2 (5 bases each). Germline V gene sequence: CDR1 MNHEY, CDR2 SVGAGI. CDR3 length: 13 residues. Between the trimmed V and J ends, which lost 3 bases and 6 bases, there was a span of 12 bases. CDR3 nucleotide sequence: TGTGCCAGCAGTTATTCTTCAGGGACCGAGCAGTACTTC. Protein: CASSYSSGTEQYF.

V is TRBV23-1 and J is TRBJ1-1; the D is unclear. TRBV23-1 qualifies as an ORF whose function is uncertain. V was shortened by 0 bases and J by 1 base, with 18 bases between the two germline ends. The CDR3 totals 18 residues. DNA for the CDR3: TGCGCCAGCAGTCAATCGAGGCCCATTCCCCTCTCGAACACTGAAGCTTTCTTT. Amino acids: CASSQSRPIPLSNTEAFF.

This chain connects TRBV6-6 to TRBJ2-3; D may be TRBD2 (5 bases). The ends were cut back, 2 bases at V and 5 bases at J, with 5 bases in the middle. In germline, CDR1 is MNHNY, CDR2 SVGAGI (reference sequence). CDR3 length: 12 amino acids. The CDR3 nucleotides are TGTGCCAGCAGTTACGCGGGAGATACGCAGTATTTT. Translated: CASSYAGDTQYF.

This chain links TRBV6-5 with TRBJ2-1; TRBD2 might be the D (7 bases). The germline gives CDR1 MNHEY, CDR2 SVGAGI. The ends were cut back, 2 bases at V and 2 bases at J, with 10 bases in the middle. The CDR3 is 15 amino acids. The CDR3 loop reads CASSYRGRAYNEQFF. For the CDR3, the DNA is TGTGCCAGCAGTTACAGGGGGAGGGCCTACAATGAGCAGTTCTTC.

The chain recombines TRBV5-6 with TRBJ1-5, with D uncertain. Per germline, CDR1 SGHDT and CDR2 YYEEEE. This CDR3 is built from 12 residues. Trimming shortened V by 2 bases and J by 5 bases, and 5 bases separated the two germline ends. CDR3 DNA sequence: TGTGCCAGCAGCTTTGGATATCAGCCCCAGCATTTT. It encodes CASSFGYQPQHF.